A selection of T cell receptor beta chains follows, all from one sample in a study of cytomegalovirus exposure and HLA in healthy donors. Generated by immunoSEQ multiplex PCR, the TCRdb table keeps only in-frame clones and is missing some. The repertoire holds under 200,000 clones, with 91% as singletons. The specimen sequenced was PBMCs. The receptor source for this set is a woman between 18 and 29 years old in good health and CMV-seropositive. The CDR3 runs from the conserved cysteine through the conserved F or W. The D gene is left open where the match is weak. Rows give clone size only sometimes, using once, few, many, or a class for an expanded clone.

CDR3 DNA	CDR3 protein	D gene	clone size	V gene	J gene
TGTGCCAGCAGCTGGGACACTAACAGGGGATTCACAGATACGCAGTATTTT	CASSWDTNRGFTDTQYF	TRBD1	.	TRBV5-5	TRBJ2-3
TGCAGCGTTGAAGATTCAGGGGGGTTCAACACCATATATTTT	CSVEDSGGFNTIYF	TRBD1	.	TRBV29-1	TRBJ1-3
TGCGCCAGCAGCCCAGACTCCACCGGGGAGCTGTTTTTT	CASSPDSTGELFF	.	.	TRBV5-1	TRBJ2-2
TGCGCCAGCAGTTCCCGGGACAGGGCCTACGAGCAGTACTTC	CASSSRDRAYEQYF	TRBD1	.	TRBV4-3	TRBJ2-7
TGCGCCAGCAGTGACGGGGGACGGGAAAGCACTGAAGCTTTCTTT	CASSDGGRESTEAFF	.	.	TRBV10-1	TRBJ1-1
TGTGCCAGCAGCCTAGGGGGCCCTAGCGGCCAAGAGACCCAGTACTTC	CASSLGGPSGQETQYF	.	.	TRBV7-6	TRBJ2-5
TGTGCCAGCAGTTCCCCAGGGGCGCATGAGCAGTTCTTC	CASSSPGAHEQFF	.	.	TRBV28	TRBJ2-1
TGTGCCAGCAGCTTATCAGGACAGTACTACGAGCAGTACTTC	CASSLSGQYYEQYF	.	.	TRBV7-2	TRBJ2-7
TGTGCCAGCAGCTTAGACAGCCGCTACCCCACAGATACGCAGTATTTT	CASSLDSRYPTDTQYF	.	.	TRBV7-3	TRBJ2-3
TGCGCCAGCAGCCAAGATCAGGGGAGAGGAGGAAACACCATATATTTT	CASSQDQGRGGNTIYF	.	.	TRBV4-1	TRBJ1-3
TGTGCCAGCAGCTTAGTATGGACTAGCATGGCGTACAATGAGCAGTTCTTC	CASSLVWTSMAYNEQFF	TRBD2	once	TRBV13	TRBJ2-1
TGTGCCAGCAGCTACTGGACAGTTCTCGACAGCACAGATACGCAGTATTTT	CASSYWTVLDSTDTQYF	.	.	TRBV5-4	TRBJ2-3
TGTGCCAGCAGCCAAGTTTTGAACAGCGGAGAGACCCAGTACTTC	CASSQVLNSGETQYF	.	.	TRBV4-2	TRBJ2-5
TGTGCCAGCAGCCAAGTGACGACTAGCGGAGTCTACGAGCAGTACTTC	CASSQVTTSGVYEQYF	TRBD2	.	TRBV4-2	TRBJ2-7
TGTGCCAGCAGCGACAGGGGGCGCGGCACCGGGGAGCTGTTTTTT	CASSDRGRGTGELFF	TRBD1	.	TRBV7-7	TRBJ2-2
TGTGCCAGCAGCTTATCGGGACAGGGGAGGAGAAGCTATGGCTACACCTTC	CASSLSGQGRRSYGYTF	TRBD1	.	TRBV5-6	TRBJ1-2
TGTGCCAGCAGCTTTCGGACAGGGAACTCCTACGAGCAGTACTTC	CASSFRTGNSYEQYF	TRBD1	.	TRBV13	TRBJ2-7
TGTGCCAGCAGTCGGACAGCCTACGAGCAGTACTTC	CASSRTAYEQYF	.	.	TRBV5-5	TRBJ2-7
TGTGCCAGCAGCTTAGGACAGGCGAACAATGAGCAGTTCTTC	CASSLGQANNEQFF	.	.	TRBV7-7	TRBJ2-1
TGCGCCAGCAGCCAAGAGGGGCCGGGCACAGATACGCAGTATTTT	CASSQEGPGTDTQYF	.	.	TRBV4-1	TRBJ2-3
TGCAGCGTTCGGAAGGGGGATGGCTACACCTTC	CSVRKGDGYTF	.	.	TRBV29-1	TRBJ1-2
TGTGCCAGCAGCTTGTCCGGGAGGGCATACGAGCAGTACTTC	CASSLSGRAYEQYF	TRBD2	.	TRBV5-4	TRBJ2-7
TGTGCTAGTGGTTTTAGCGGGGGAGGTGATACGCAGTATTTT	CASGFSGGGDTQYF	TRBD2	.	TRBV12-5	TRBJ2-3